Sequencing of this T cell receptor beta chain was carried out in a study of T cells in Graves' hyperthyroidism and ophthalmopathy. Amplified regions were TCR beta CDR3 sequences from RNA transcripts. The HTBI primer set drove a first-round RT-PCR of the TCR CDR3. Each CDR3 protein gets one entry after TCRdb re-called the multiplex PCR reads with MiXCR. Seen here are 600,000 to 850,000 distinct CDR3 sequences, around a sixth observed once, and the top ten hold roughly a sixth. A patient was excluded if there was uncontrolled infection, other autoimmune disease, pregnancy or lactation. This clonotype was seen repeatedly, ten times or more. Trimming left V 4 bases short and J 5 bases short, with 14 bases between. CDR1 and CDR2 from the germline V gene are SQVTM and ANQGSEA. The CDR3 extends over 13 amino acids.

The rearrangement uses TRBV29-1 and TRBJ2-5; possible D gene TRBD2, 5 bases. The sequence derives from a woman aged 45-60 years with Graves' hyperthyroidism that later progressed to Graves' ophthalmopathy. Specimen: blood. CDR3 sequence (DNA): TGCAGCGTTGTTCAAGGGCCGGGGGAGACCCAGTACTTC. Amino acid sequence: CSVVQGPGETQYF.